This T cell receptor beta chain originates from a study of blood T cell repertoires in COVID-19. This table comes from immunoSEQ multiplex PCR, and its TCRdb copy is limited to in-frame clones, with some not included. The sample has around 190,000 clones, roughly four fifths seen once; the top ten hold around 8%. Germline lookup yields CDR1 SGHRS and CDR2 YFSETQ. The CDR3 extends over 16 amino acids. Worth noting for this clone: The junction differs from germline at one of its ends, possibly a read error.

The chain combines TRBV5-1 with TRBJ2-1; 8 bases fit TRBD2. The source of this sequence is a woman aged 65 to 85 with COVID-19, enrolled during active disease. Sequencing was done on a sample of peripheral blood. The CDR3 spells CASSPTTGTRGPDGIF. Here the CDR3 DNA reads TGCGCCAGCAGCCCTACTACCGGGACTAGGGGACCCGACGGGATCTTC.